The next 15 T cell receptor beta chains were all read from a single sample in a study of shared clonotypes between healthy human individuals. The method was immunoSEQ multiplex PCR; TCRdb's version includes in-frame clones alone and lacks a portion of them. This sample has approximately 2,200,000 clones, with about 92% found just once. Naive CD8 isolation took CD45RO-negative cells positively selected for CCR7 and excluded terminally differentiated effector memory CD45RA+ cells. The specimen was naive CD8+ T cells from PBMCs. The receptors come from a young man in good health. Some clones in this sample may be carry-over from other donors' samples.

Remarks on this clone: The sample contains more than one DNA sequence encoding this CDR3. The chain has TRBV9 and TRBJ2-1; D is perhaps TRBD1 or TRBD2 (5 bases each). CDR1 and CDR2 (germline): SGDLS, YYNGEE. The CDR3 length is 14 residues. The V and J ends lost 0 bases and 6 bases respectively, with 10 bases between them. CDR3 in DNA: TGTGCCAGCAGCGTAGGGGGCGCGGGCAATGAGCAGTTCTTC. Its translation: CASSVGGAGNEQFF.

The V gene is TRBV7-2, the J gene TRBJ2-7; 7 positions agree with TRBD1. The length of the CDR3 is 14 residues. Germline assignment: CDR1 SGHTA and CDR2 FQGNSA. V trimming: 4 bases; J trimming: 1 base; junction bases outside the gene matches: 4. CDR3 in DNA: TGTGCCAGCAGCTCGATGACAGGGTCCTACGAGCAGTACTTC. Its protein is CASSSMTGSYEQYF.

The chain uses TRBV28 and TRBJ2-5; D uncertain. The CDR3 spans 14 residues. The V gene lost 6 bases and the J gene lost 5 bases, with 16 bases spanning the gap. Per the germline V gene, CDR1 is MDHEN and CDR2 is SYDVKM. The CDR3, as DNA: TGTGCCAGCAGCCCCTCGCGCGAATACGAGACCCAGTACTTC. It is translated as CASSPSREYETQYF.

The V call is TRBV18, the J call TRBJ1-5; D is unclear. CDR3 length: 16 residues. Per the germline V gene, CDR1 is KGHSH and CDR2 is LQKENI. The germline V and J ends were trimmed by 3 bases and 3 bases, with 15 bases remaining between them. The DNA of the CDR3 is TGTGCCAGCTCACCCTCGGGCAGGAGCGTCAATCAGCCCCAGCATTTT. It specifies CASSPSGRSVNQPQHF.

A word on this clone: This specimen includes other DNA sequences encoding the same CDR3. This rearrangement joins TRBV7-9 to TRBJ1-1; no clear D. CDR1 and CDR2 from the germline V gene are SEHNR and FQNEAQ (reference sequence). This CDR3 spans 13 amino acids. Trimming pared 1 base from V and 1 base from J, leaving 4 bases between. The CDR3 is CASSLGRNTEAFF. CDR3 bases: TGTGCCAGCAGCTTAGGACGGAACACTGAAGCTTTCTTT.

The chain recombines TRBV27 with TRBJ2-7; perhaps TRBD2 as D (7 bases). The germline V gene encodes CDR1 MNHEY and CDR2 SMNVEV (reference sequence). The CDR3 totals 14 residues. Trimming took 5 bases from V and 0 from J, leaving 11 bases between them. For the CDR3, the DNA is TGTGCCAGCAGTGGGAGGGGGATCTCCTACGAGCAGTACTTC. Its translation: CASSGRGISYEQYF.

V and J are TRBV4-1 and TRBJ2-3; 8 bases are shared with TRBD2. The CDR3 contains 17 residues. V lost 0 bases and J lost 4; bases outside the gene matches: 9. Germline CDR1 MGHRA, CDR2 YSYEKL. CDR3 DNA: TGCGCCAGCAGCCAAGAACCCAGCGGGAGTTACGCAGATACGCAGTATTTT. This gives the protein CASSQEPSGSYADTQYF.

CDR3 in DNA: TGTGCCAGCAGCACCGGAAGGATCAGGGGACGTAATCAGCCCCAGCATTTT. Encoded protein: CASSTGRIRGRNQPQHF. The chain employs TRBV21-1 and TRBJ1-5; the table's TRBD1 call for D was not verified on the DNA. TRBV21-1 is a pseudogene segment. The CDR3 sequence is 17 residues long.

The V gene is TRBV28, the J gene TRBJ2-7, with D uncertain. V shed 4 bases and J shed 4 bases, with 11 bases lying between them. This CDR3 contains 13 residues. Germline CDR1 reads MDHEN; CDR2 reads SYDVKM. The CDR3 protein is CASSSPQFYEQYF. The CDR3 DNA reads as TGTGCCAGCAGTTCGCCACAATTTTACGAGCAGTACTTC.

This clone came up a few times. The chain recombines TRBV7-9 with TRBJ2-7; unclear D gene. Deletions cut 5 bases from V and 4 bases from J, with 3 bases between. CDR3 length equals 10 residues. CDR1 is SEHNR and CDR2 is FQNEAQ in the germline V gene (reference sequence). The CDR3 reads CASSPYEQYF. CDR3 in DNA: TGTGCCAGCAGCCCGTACGAGCAGTACTTC.

Regarding this clone: The identical CDR3 is also encoded by other nucleotide sequences in the sample. The chain links TRBV6-5 to TRBJ2-7; the D is unclear. This CDR3 is built from 11 residues. The V end lost 2 bases, the J end lost 6 bases, and 5 bases lay between the germline ends. In germline, CDR1 is MNHEY, CDR2 SVGAGI. CDR3 amino acids: CASSYGVEQYF. CDR3 nucleotides: TGTGCCAGCAGTTACGGGGTCGAGCAGTACTTC.

Worth noting for this clone: The sample holds other DNA sequences that translate to the same CDR3. The V call is TRBV27, the J call TRBJ1-2; a possible D gene is TRBD1 (5 bases). The CDR3 length is 14 residues. Germline lookup yields CDR1 MNHEY and CDR2 SMNVEV (reference sequence). V dropped 0 bases and J dropped 4 bases, with 9 bases sitting between them. CDR3 sequence (DNA): TGTGCCAGCAGTTTATCGCGGGGCGGCTATGGCTACACCTTC. As protein: CASSLSRGGYGYTF.

The CDR3 coding sequence is TGTGCCAGCAGTGAATTGGGCAATGAGCAGTTCTTC. Translating gives CASSELGNEQFF. The chain uses TRBV6-1 and TRBJ2-1; the D is unclear. This CDR3 is built from 12 residues. Germline lookup yields CDR1 MNHNS and CDR2 SASEGT. V was cut by 2 bases and J by 6 bases, with 5 bases left in between.

The gene calls are TRBV25-1 and TRBJ1-2, with D perhaps TRBD1 (5 bases). The CDR3 spans 16 residues. CDR1 and CDR2 (germline): MGHDK, SYGVNS. The ends were cut back, 1 base at V and 1 base at J, with 13 bases in the middle. The CDR3 DNA follows: TGTGCCAGCAGTGAATGGGGGGAGGAGATTAACTATGGCTACACCTTC. It specifies CASSEWGEEINYGYTF.

Points on this clone: Other DNA sequences in the sample encode the same CDR3. The rearrangement joins TRBV28 to TRBJ2-7, with D tentatively TRBD1 or TRBD2 (6 bases each). Germline-derived CDR1 and CDR2 are MDHEN and SYDVKM. The CDR3 loop spans 13 amino acids. Trimming removed 3 bases from V and 2 bases from J, with 8 bases in between. The CDR3 DNA follows: TGTGCCAGCAGTTTGGGGGGCCCCTACGAGCAGTACTTC. This translates into CASSLGGPYEQYF.